This is a list of T cell receptor beta chains from one sample in a study of T cells in Graves' hyperthyroidism and ophthalmopathy. In TCRdb, the multiplex PCR reads were re-called with MiXCR into one record per CDR3 protein. Found here are some 800,000 distinct CDR3 sequences, roughly 37% of them singletons; the top ten hold 8.9%. The sample comprised blood. These receptors all stem from a man between 18 and 29 years old with Graves' hyperthyroidism. The CDR3 runs from the conserved cysteine through the conserved F or W. Each record gives: J gene, V gene, clone size, CDR3 protein. Where a row states a size, it is once, few, many or the class of an expanded clone; other rows omit it.

J gene: TRBJ1-6
V gene: TRBV7-2
clone size: many
CDR3 protein: CASSLPDRWDSPLHF

J gene: TRBJ1-2
V gene: TRBV7-9
clone size: -
CDR3 protein: CASSLDHGAYGYTF

J gene: TRBJ2-5
V gene: TRBV4-3
clone size: -
CDR3 protein: CASSQEVASEIETQYF

J gene: TRBJ2-7
V gene: TRBV5-1
clone size: few
CDR3 protein: CASSVNIGSEQYF

J gene: TRBJ1-4
V gene: TRBV19
clone size: many
CDR3 protein: CASSQAPANEKLFF

J gene: TRBJ1-1
V gene: TRBV20-1
clone size: many
CDR3 protein: CSASRPAPAEAFF

J gene: TRBJ1-1
V gene: TRBV5-5
clone size: -
CDR3 protein: CASYGTGSRTEAFF

J gene: TRBJ2-7
V gene: TRBV5-6
clone size: -
CDR3 protein: CASSFGGGGEQYF

J gene: TRBJ2-7
V gene: TRBV19
clone size: few
CDR3 protein: CASSVSGTGNYEQYF

J gene: TRBJ1-5
V gene: TRBV10-3
clone size: -
CDR3 protein: CATGLYSNQPQHF

J gene: TRBJ1-4
V gene: TRBV7-6
clone size: once
CDR3 protein: CASSPREWGEKLFF

J gene: TRBJ1-4
V gene: TRBV3-1
clone size: few
CDR3 protein: CASSHISGTELFF

J gene: TRBJ1-2
V gene: TRBV7-2
clone size: many
CDR3 protein: CASRKNRQDLMAGTF

J gene: TRBJ1-2
V gene: TRBV25-1
clone size: -
CDR3 protein: CASSGEGQDYGYTF

J gene: TRBJ2-7
V gene: TRBV20-1
clone size: -
CDR3 protein: CSAAGASYEQYF

J gene: TRBJ2-2
V gene: TRBV12-3/TRBV12-4
clone size: -
CDR3 protein: CASSLAYRGAGELFF

J gene: TRBJ1-2
V gene: TRBV15
clone size: many
CDR3 protein: CATSRRLPSPGTGLGGYTF

J gene: TRBJ2-5
V gene: TRBV5-1
clone size: -
CDR3 protein: CASSPNQGRGEETQYF

J gene: TRBJ2-5
V gene: TRBV6-6
clone size: few
CDR3 protein: CASRDRGLTETQYF

J gene: TRBJ2-5
V gene: TRBV2
clone size: -
CDR3 protein: CASRVGTSAALGTQYF

J gene: TRBJ1-1
V gene: TRBV27
clone size: many
CDR3 protein: CASSSSRQDRAFF

J gene: TRBJ2-7
V gene: TRBV5-1
clone size: many
CDR3 protein: CASSWGTGADEQYF

J gene: TRBJ2-2
V gene: TRBV7-9
clone size: -
CDR3 protein: CASSLLWDRDKTGELFF

J gene: TRBJ2-5
V gene: TRBV12-3/TRBV12-4
clone size: many
CDR3 protein: CASSSVPSGQGWETQYF

J gene: TRBJ1-5
V gene: TRBV10-3
clone size: -
CDR3 protein: CASATGTGRNQPQHF

J gene: TRBJ1-1
V gene: TRBV9
clone size: few
CDR3 protein: CASSQGDSGNTEAFF

J gene: TRBJ2-5
V gene: TRBV7-2
clone size: many
CDR3 protein: CASSFFLEVQYF

J gene: TRBJ2-5
V gene: TRBV20-1
clone size: many
CDR3 protein: CSAIAGQETQYF

J gene: TRBJ1-4
V gene: TRBV7-2
clone size: few
CDR3 protein: CASSLRTPGEKLFF

J gene: TRBJ2-7
V gene: TRBV2
clone size: once
CDR3 protein: CASSGLSPAPGEQYF

J gene: TRBJ1-2
V gene: TRBV11-3
clone size: many
CDR3 protein: CASSFAGEGYTF

J gene: TRBJ1-1
V gene: TRBV19
clone size: few
CDR3 protein: CASSMQGGLNTEAFF

J gene: TRBJ1-1
V gene: TRBV6-6
clone size: few
CDR3 protein: CASSAAFF

J gene: -
V gene: TRBV2
clone size: -
CDR3 protein: CASRVLGDTEAFF

J gene: TRBJ1-2
V gene: TRBV7-9
clone size: -
CDR3 protein: CASSLEGFYGYTF

J gene: TRBJ1-3
V gene: TRBV5-1
clone size: -
CDR3 protein: CASSPRDSAGNTIYF

J gene: TRBJ2-5
V gene: TRBV29-1
clone size: many
CDR3 protein: CSSRQGTVETQYF

J gene: TRBJ1-2
V gene: TRBV10-3
clone size: -
CDR3 protein: CAISFFTETGNGYTF

J gene: TRBJ1-1
V gene: TRBV7-2
clone size: few
CDR3 protein: CASSQVEGMNTEAFF

J gene: TRBJ1-4
V gene: TRBV4-1
clone size: -
CDR3 protein: CASSQETSGTGKNF

J gene: TRBJ1-4
V gene: TRBV15
clone size: -
CDR3 protein: CATSSRHPPHEKLFF

J gene: TRBJ1-5
V gene: TRBV10-3
clone size: many
CDR3 protein: CAISGGREDQPQHF

J gene: TRBJ1-1
V gene: TRBV5-1
clone size: -
CDR3 protein: CASSLDSLTEAFF

J gene: TRBJ1-1
V gene: TRBV6-5
clone size: -
CDR3 protein: CASQGTANTEAFF

J gene: TRBJ1-1
V gene: TRBV3-1
clone size: -
CDR3 protein: CASSQEDRGSEAFF

J gene: TRBJ1-5
V gene: TRBV2
clone size: -
CDR3 protein: CACSAGTSSGQPQHF

J gene: TRBJ1-5
V gene: TRBV12-3/TRBV12-4
clone size: -
CDR3 protein: CASSLAGQGKRPQHF

J gene: TRBJ1-5
V gene: TRBV10-3
clone size: -
CDR3 protein: CAISEASVGTQHF

J gene: TRBJ1-2
V gene: TRBV20-1
clone size: few
CDR3 protein: CSASLGGNYGYTF

J gene: TRBJ1-1
V gene: TRBV7-9
clone size: few
CDR3 protein: CASSPPLQGLHTEAFF

J gene: TRBJ2-7
V gene: TRBV5-1
clone size: -
CDR3 protein: CASSFTSNTDRRYYEQYF

J gene: TRBJ2-7
V gene: TRBV4-1
clone size: few
CDR3 protein: CASSQETVYRAQYF

J gene: TRBJ2-7
V gene: TRBV10-3
clone size: -
CDR3 protein: CAISGALMSEQYF